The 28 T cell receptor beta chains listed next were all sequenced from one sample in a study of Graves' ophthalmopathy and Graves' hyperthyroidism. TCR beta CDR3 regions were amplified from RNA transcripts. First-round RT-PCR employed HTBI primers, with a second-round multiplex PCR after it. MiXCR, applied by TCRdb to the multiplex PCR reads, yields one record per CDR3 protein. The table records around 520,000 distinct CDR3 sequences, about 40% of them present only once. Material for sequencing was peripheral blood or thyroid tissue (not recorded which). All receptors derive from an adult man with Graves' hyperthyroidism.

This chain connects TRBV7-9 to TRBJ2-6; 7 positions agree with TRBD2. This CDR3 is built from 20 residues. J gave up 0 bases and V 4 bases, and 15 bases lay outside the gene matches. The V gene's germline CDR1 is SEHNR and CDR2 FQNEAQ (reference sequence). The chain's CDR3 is CASSSPSRRGVLSGANVLTF. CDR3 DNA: TGTGCCAGCAGCTCCCCATCCCGCCGGGGGGTACTCTCTGGGGCCAACGTCCTGACTTTC.

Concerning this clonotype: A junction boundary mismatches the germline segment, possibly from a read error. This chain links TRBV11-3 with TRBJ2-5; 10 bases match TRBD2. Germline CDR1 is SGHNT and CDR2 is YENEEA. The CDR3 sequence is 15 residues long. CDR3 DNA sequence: TGTGCCGGCAGCTTGATAGCGGGGGGTGGGGAGACCCAGTACTTC. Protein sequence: CAGSLIAGGGETQYF.

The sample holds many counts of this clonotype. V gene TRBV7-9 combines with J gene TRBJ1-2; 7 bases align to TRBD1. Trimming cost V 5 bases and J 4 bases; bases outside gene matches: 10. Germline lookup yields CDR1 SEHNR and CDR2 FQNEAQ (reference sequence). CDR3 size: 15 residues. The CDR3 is CASSGGQLHRYGYTF. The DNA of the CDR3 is TGTGCCAGCAGCGGGGGACAGCTCCATCGCTATGGCTACACCTTC.

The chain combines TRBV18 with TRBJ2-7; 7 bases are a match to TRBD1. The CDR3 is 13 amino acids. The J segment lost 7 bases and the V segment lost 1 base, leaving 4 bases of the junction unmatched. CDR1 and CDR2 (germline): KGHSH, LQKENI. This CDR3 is CASSPRGTEEQYF. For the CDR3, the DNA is TGTGCCAGCTCACCACGGGGGACAGAGGAGCAGTACTTC.

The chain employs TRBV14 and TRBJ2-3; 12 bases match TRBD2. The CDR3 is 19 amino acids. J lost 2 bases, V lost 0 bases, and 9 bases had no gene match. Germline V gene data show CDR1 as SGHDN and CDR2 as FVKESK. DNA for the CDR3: TGTGCCAGCAGCCAAGATCGCCCCGGACTAGCGGGAATCACAGATACGCAGTATTTT. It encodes CASSQDRPGLAGITDTQYF.

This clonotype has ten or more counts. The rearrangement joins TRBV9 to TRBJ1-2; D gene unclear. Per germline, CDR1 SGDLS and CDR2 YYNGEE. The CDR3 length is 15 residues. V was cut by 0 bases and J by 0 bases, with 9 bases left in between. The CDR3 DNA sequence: TGTGCCAGCAGCGTAGACGGGAGAGCTAACTATGGCTACACCTTC. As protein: CASSVDGRANYGYTF. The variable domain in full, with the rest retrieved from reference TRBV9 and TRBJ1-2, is DSGVTQTPKHLITATGQRVTLRCSPRSGDLSVYWYQQSLDQGLQFLIQYYNGEERAKGNILERFSAQQFPDLHSELNLSSLELGDSALYFCASSVDGRANYGYTFGSGTRLTVV.

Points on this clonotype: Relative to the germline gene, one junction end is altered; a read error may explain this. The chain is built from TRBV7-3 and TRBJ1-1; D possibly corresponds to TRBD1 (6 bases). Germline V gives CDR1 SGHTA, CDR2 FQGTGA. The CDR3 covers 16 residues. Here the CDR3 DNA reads TGTGCCAGCAGCATAACAAGGACAGATAAGAACACTGAAGCTTTCTTT. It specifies CASSITRTDKNTEAFF. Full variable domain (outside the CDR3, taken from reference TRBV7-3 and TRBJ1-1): GAGVSQTPSNKVTEKGKYVELRCDPISGHTALYWYRQSLGQGPEFLIYFQGTGAADDSGLPNDRFFAVRPEGSVSTLKIQRTERGDSAVYLCASSITRTDKNTEAFFGQGTRLTVV.

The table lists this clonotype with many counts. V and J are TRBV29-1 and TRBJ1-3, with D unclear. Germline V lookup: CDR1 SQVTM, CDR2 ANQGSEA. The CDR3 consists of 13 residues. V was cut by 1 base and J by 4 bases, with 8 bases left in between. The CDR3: CSVEVNPGNTIYF. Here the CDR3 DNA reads TGCAGCGTTGAAGTAAACCCAGGAAACACCATATATTTT.

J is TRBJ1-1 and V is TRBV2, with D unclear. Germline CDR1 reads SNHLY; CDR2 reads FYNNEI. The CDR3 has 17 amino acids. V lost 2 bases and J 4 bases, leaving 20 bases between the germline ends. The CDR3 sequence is CASSERPLGMSGTEAFF. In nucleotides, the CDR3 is TGTGCCAGCAGTGAACGACCACTTGGGATGAGTGGCACTGAAGCTTTCTTT. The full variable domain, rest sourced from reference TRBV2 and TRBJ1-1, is EPEVTQTPSHQVTQMGQEVILRCVPISNHLYFYWYRQILGQKVEFLVSFYNNEISEKSEIFDDQFSVERPDGSNFTLKIRSTKLEDSAMYFCASSERPLGMSGTEAFFGQGTRLTVV.

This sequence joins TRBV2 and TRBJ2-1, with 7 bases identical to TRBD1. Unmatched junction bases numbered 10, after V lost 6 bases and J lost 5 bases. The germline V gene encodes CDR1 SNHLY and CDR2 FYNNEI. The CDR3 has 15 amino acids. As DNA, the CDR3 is TGTGCCAGCAGGACCCCTGACAGGGTGAACAATGAGCAGTTCTTC. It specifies CASRTPDRVNNEQFF.

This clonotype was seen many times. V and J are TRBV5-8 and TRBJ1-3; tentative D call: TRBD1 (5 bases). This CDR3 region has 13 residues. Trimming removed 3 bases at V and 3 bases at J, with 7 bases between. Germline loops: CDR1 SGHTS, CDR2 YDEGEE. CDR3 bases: TGTGCCAGCAGCTGGCAGGGTGGAAACACCATATATTTT. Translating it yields CASSWQGGNTIYF. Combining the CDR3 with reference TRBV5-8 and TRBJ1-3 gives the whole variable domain EAGVTQSPTHLIKTRGQQATLRCSPISGHTSVYWYQQALGLGLQFLLWYDEGEERNRGNFPPRFSGRQFPNYSSELNVNALELEDSALYLCASSWQGGNTIYFGEGSWLTVV.

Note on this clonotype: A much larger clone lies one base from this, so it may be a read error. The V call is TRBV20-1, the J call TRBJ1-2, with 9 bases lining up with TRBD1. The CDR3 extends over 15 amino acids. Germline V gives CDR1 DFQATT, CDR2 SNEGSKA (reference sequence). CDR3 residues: CSAGIRDRATYGHTF. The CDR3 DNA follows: TGCAGTGCTGGCATCCGGGACAGGGCAACCTATGGCCACACCTTC.

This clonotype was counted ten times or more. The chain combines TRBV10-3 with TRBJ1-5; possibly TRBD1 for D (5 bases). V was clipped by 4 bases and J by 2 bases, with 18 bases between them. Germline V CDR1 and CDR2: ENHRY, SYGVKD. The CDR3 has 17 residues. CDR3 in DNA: TGTGCCATCAGTGGGGTCTACGACCAGGGAGGCAATCAGCCCCAGCATTTT. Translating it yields CAISGVYDQGGNQPQHF.

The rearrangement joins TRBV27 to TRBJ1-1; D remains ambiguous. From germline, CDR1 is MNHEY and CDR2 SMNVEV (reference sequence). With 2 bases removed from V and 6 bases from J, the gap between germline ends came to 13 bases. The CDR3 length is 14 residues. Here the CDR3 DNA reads TGTGCCAGCAGTTTAAGACTGTCTGGCTCTGAAGCTTTCTTT. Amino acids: CASSLRLSGSEAFF.

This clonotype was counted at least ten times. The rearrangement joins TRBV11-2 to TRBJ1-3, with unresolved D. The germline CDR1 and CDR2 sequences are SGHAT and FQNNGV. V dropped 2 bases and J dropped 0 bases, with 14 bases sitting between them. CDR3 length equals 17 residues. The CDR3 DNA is TGTGCCAGCAGCTTATATCCCCCGACATCCTCTGGAAACACCATATATTTT. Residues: CASSLYPPTSSGNTIYF.

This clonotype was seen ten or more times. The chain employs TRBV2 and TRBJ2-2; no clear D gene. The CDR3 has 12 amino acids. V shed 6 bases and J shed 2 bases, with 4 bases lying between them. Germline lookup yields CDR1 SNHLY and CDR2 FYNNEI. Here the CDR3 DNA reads TGTGCCAGCAGGATAAACACCGGGGAGCTGTTTTTT. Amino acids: CASRINTGELFF.

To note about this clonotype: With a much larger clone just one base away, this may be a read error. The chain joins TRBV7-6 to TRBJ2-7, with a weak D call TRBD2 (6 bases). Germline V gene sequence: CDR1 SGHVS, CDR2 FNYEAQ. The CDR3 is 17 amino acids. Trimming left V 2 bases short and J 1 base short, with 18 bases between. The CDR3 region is CASSLSSERRESYEQYF. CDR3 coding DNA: TGTGCCAGCAGCTTATCTAGCGAGAGAAGGGAGTCCTACGAGCAGTACTTC.

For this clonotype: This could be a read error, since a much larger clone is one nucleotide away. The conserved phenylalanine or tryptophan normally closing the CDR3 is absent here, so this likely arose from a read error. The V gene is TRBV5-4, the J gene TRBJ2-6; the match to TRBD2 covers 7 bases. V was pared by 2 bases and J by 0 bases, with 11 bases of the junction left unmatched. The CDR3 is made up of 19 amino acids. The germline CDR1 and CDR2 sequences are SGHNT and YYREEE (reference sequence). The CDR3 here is CASSLFGQRDNSGANVLTY. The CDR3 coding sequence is TGTGCCAGCAGCTTATTCGGCCAGCGGGATAACTCTGGGGCCAACGTCCTGACTTAC.

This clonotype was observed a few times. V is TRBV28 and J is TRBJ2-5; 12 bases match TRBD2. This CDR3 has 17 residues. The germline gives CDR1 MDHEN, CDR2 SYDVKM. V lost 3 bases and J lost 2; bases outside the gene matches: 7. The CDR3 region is CASSFGLAGYEQETQYF. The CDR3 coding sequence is TGTGCCAGCAGTTTCGGACTAGCGGGATACGAGCAAGAGACCCAGTACTTC.

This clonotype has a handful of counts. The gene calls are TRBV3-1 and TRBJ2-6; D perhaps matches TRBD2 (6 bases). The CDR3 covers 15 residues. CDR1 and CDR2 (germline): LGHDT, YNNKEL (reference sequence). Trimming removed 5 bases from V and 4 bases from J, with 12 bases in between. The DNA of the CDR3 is TGTGCCAGCAGCAGGGGACTTATAGGGGCCAACGTCCTGACTTTC. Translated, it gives CASSRGLIGANVLTF.

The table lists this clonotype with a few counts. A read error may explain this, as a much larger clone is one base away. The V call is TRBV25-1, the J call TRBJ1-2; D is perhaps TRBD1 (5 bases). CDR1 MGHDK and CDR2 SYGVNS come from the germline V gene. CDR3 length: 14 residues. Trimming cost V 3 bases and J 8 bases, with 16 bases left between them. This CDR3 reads CASSEGGRRTGYTF. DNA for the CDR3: TGTGCCAGCAGTGAGGGAGGACGGAGGACAGGCTACACCTTC.

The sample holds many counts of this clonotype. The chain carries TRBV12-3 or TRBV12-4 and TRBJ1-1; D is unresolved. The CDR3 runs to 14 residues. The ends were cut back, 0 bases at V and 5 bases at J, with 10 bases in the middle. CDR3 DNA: TGTGCCAGCAGTTTAGCGTCAGGTAGAACTGAAGCTTTCTTT. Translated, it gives CASSLASGRTEAFF.

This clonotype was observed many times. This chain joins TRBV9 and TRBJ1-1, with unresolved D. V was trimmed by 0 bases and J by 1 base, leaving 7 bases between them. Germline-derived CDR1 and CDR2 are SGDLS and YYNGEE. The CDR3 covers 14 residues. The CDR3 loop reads CASSVGGPNTEAFF. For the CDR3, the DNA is TGTGCCAGCAGCGTAGGGGGTCCGAACACTGAAGCTTTCTTT.

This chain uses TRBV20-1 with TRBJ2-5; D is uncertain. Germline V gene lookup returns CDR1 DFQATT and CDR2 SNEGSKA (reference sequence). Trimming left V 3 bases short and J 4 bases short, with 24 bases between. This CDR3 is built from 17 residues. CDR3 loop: CSARGSGPRTLRETQYF. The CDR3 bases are TGCAGTGCTAGGGGCTCCGGGCCTAGGACGTTGCGAGAGACCCAGTACTTC.

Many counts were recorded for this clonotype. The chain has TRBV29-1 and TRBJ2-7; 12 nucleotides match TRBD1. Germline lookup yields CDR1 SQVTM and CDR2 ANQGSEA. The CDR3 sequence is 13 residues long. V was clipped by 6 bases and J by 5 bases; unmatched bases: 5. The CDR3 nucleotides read TGCAGCGTAGGGGACAGGGGGCTCGACGAGCAGTACTTC. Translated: CSVGDRGLDEQYF.

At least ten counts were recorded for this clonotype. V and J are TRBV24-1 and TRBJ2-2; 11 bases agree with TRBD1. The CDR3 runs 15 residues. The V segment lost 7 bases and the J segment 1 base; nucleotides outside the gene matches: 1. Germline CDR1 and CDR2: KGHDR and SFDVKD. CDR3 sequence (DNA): TGTGCCACCAGGGGACAGGGGGGGAACACCGGGGAGCTGTTTTTT. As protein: CATRGQGGNTGELFF.

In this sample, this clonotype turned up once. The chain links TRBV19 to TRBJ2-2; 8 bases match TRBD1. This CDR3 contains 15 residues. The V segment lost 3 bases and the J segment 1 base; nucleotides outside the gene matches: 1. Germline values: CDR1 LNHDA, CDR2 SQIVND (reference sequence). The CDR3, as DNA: TGTGCCAGTAGTATCGGACAGGGGAACACCGGGGAGCTGTTTTTT. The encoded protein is CASSIGQGNTGELFF.

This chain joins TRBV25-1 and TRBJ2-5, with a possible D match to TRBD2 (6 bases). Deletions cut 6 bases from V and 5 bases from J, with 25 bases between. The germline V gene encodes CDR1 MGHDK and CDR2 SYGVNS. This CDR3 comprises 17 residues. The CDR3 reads CASSHTFGSSGVETQYF. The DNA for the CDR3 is TGTGCCAGCAGCCATACTTTCGGGAGCTCGGGAGTGGAGACCCAGTACTTC.